These T cell receptor beta chains were read from a single sample in a study of OX40 agonist ivuxolimab in advanced cancers. TCRdb keeps only in-frame clones here, not all; method: immunoSEQ multiplex PCR. The table lists about 73,000 clones, about 94% of them singletons. The starting material was CD4+ or CD8+ T cells sorted from blood, obtained in a trial of the OX40 agonist ivuxolimab. The origin of the receptors is an adult with an advanced solid tumor such as melanoma, head and neck, liver or kidney cancer. The CDR3 runs from the conserved cysteine through the conserved F or W. Fields, in order: V gene, CDR3 length, J gene, clone size, D gene, CDR3 DNA, CDR3 protein. A D gene is named only where the DNA matches it firmly. Only part of the rows carry a size: once, few, many, or a class if the clone is expanded.

v_gene: TRBV5-6; len: 13; j_gene: TRBJ1-4; abundance: .; d_gene: .; CDR3nt: TGTGCCAGCAGCTCCGGACCGAATGAAAAACTGTTTTTT; CDR3aa: CASSSGPNEKLFF
v_gene: TRBV9; len: 14; j_gene: TRBJ1-2; abundance: .; d_gene: .; CDR3nt: TGTGCCAGCAGCGTAGCCCTAATTAACTATGGCTACACCTTC; CDR3aa: CASSVALINYGYTF
v_gene: TRBV7-2; len: 14; j_gene: TRBJ2-4; abundance: .; d_gene: .; CDR3nt: TGTGCCAGCAGACTGGTGGAGGGGGCCAGCATTCAGTACTTC; CDR3aa: CASRLVEGASIQYF
v_gene: TRBV6-6; len: 15; j_gene: TRBJ2-7; abundance: once; d_gene: TRBD1; CDR3nt: TGTGCCAGCAGTTACCGGACAGGGGGGTCCTACGAGCAGTACTTC; CDR3aa: CASSYRTGGSYEQYF
v_gene: TRBV11-2; len: 14; j_gene: TRBJ2-7; abundance: .; d_gene: TRBD2; CDR3nt: TGTGCCAGCAGGGAACCGGGACTAGCGGACGAGCAGTACTTC; CDR3aa: CASREPGLADEQYF
v_gene: TRBV11-2; len: 16; j_gene: TRBJ2-5; abundance: .; d_gene: TRBD2; CDR3nt: TGTGCCAGCAGCCGGGGACTAGCGGGAGGTGAAGAGACCCAGTACTTC; CDR3aa: CASSRGLAGGEETQYF
v_gene: TRBV7-2; len: 16; j_gene: TRBJ2-5; abundance: .; d_gene: .; CDR3nt: TGTGCCAGCAGCTTACGTACGGGGAGGAGAGGAGAGACCCAGTACTTC; CDR3aa: CASSLRTGRRGETQYF
v_gene: TRBV18; len: 12; j_gene: TRBJ2-1; abundance: .; d_gene: .; CDR3nt: TGTGCCAGCTCACCACCGGTCGGTGAGCAGTTCTTC; CDR3aa: CASSPPVGEQFF
v_gene: TRBV7-8; len: 12; j_gene: TRBJ2-4; abundance: .; d_gene: .; CDR3nt: TGTGCCAGCAGCCTAGGGGGTGACATTCAGTACTTC; CDR3aa: CASSLGGDIQYF
v_gene: TRBV2; len: 15; j_gene: TRBJ2-2; abundance: .; d_gene: TRBD2; CDR3nt: TGTGCCAGCAGGAGGACTAGCGGGATGTCCGGGGAGCTGTTTTTT; CDR3aa: CASRRTSGMSGELFF
v_gene: TRBV6-5; len: 13; j_gene: TRBJ2-7; abundance: .; d_gene: .; CDR3nt: TGTGCCAGCAGCCTCGAACTCCAATACGAGCAGTACTTC; CDR3aa: CASSLELQYEQYF
v_gene: TRBV6-5; len: 12; j_gene: TRBJ2-1; abundance: .; d_gene: .; CDR3nt: TGTGCCAGCAGCCGACTGGGCAATGAGCAGTTCTTC; CDR3aa: CASSRLGNEQFF
v_gene: TRBV19; len: 16; j_gene: TRBJ1-5; abundance: .; d_gene: TRBD1; CDR3nt: TGTGCCAGTAGCCGGGACAGGAGGTATAGCAATCAGCCCCAGCATTTT; CDR3aa: CASSRDRRYSNQPQHF
v_gene: TRBV6-6; len: 13; j_gene: TRBJ1-5; abundance: .; d_gene: .; CDR3nt: TGTGCCAGCTCGGACAGTCTTAATCAGCCCCAGCATTTT; CDR3aa: CASSDSLNQPQHF
v_gene: TRBV27; len: 17; j_gene: TRBJ2-1; abundance: .; d_gene: TRBD1; CDR3nt: TGTGCCAGCAGTTCAGGAACCGGGACAGGGGTCAAGAATGAGCAGTTCTTC; CDR3aa: CASSSGTGTGVKNEQFF
v_gene: TRBV10-3; len: 14; j_gene: TRBJ2-7; abundance: .; d_gene: TRBD1; CDR3nt: TGTGCCACCAGACCCGGGACAGGCTCCTACGAGCAGTACTTC; CDR3aa: CATRPGTGSYEQYF